This is a list of T cell receptor beta chains from one sample in a study of beta chain features in type 1 diabetes. Measured with immunoSEQ multiplex PCR; TCRdb has only the in-frame clones, and not every one. The repertoire holds about 280,000 clones, with about 15% as singletons. Material: naive CD4+ T cells from blood. Every receptor here comes from a man aged 18 to 29 with type 1 diabetes. CDR3s include the opening cysteine and the closing phenylalanine or tryptophan. The D gene is left open where the match is weak. A row's size may be missing; if present it is once, few, many or a size class.

TRBV5-6,-,few,TRBJ1-1,CASSLDRGMNTEAFF,TGTGCCAGCAGCTTGGATCGGGGTATGAACACTGAAGCTTTCTTT
TRBV9,TRBD2,few,TRBJ2-7,CASSFEGASGRAYEQYF,TGTGCCAGCAGCTTCGAGGGGGCTAGCGGGAGGGCCTACGAGCAGTACTTC
TRBV11-2,-,few,TRBJ2-1,CASSLVPGNMNEQFF,TGTGCCAGCAGCTTAGTCCCGGGGAACATGAATGAGCAGTTCTTC
TRBV10-3,-,-,TRBJ2-7,CAISERFEAREQYF,TGTGCCATCAGTGAGCGGTTTGAGGCAAGGGAGCAGTACTTC
TRBV25-1,-,few,TRBJ1-5,CASSDTGSWQPQHF,TGTGCCAGCAGTGATACAGGGTCGTGGCAGCCCCAGCATTTT
TRBV15,-,-,TRBJ2-3,CATGESADTQYF,TGTGCCACCGGAGAATCGGCGGATACGCAGTATTTT
TRBV28,-,-,TRBJ2-5,CASSLSGVRETQYF,TGTGCCAGCAGTTTATCAGGGGTTCGGGAGACCCAGTACTTC
TRBV28,-,-,TRBJ1-1,CASSPRVRTEAFF,TGTGCCAGCAGTCCCAGGGTTAGGACTGAAGCTTTCTTT
TRBV30,TRBD2,-,TRBJ2-7,CAWSVSGGNYEQYF,TGTGCCTGGAGTGTCAGCGGGGGCAACTACGAGCAGTACTTC
TRBV11-1,TRBD1,few,TRBJ2-7,CASSPRTGGHEQYF,TGTGCCAGCAGCCCTCGGACAGGGGGCCACGAGCAGTACTTC
TRBV7-9,-,few,TRBJ2-3,CASSLGGRFVTDTQYF,TGTGCCAGCAGCTTAGGTGGTAGATTCGTCACAGATACGCAGTATTTT
TRBV30,-,-,TRBJ2-3,CAWTPTWLVQSQDTQYF,TGTGCCTGGACCCCAACCTGGCTAGTACAATCCCAAGATACGCAGTATTTT
TRBV5-1,-,few,TRBJ2-5,CASSRTFEETQYF,TGCGCCAGCAGTCGGACTTTTGAAGAGACCCAGTACTTC